The rows below give T cell receptor beta chains drawn from one sample of a study of blood T cells in healthy people across ages. TCRdb ran MiXCR on the 5' RACE reads and lists one entry per CDR3 protein. The sample holds over 950,000 distinct CDR3 sequences, around two fifths seen once. Sequencing was performed on blood. These receptors all come from a man younger than 35 in good health. Each CDR3 is given with its conserved first and last residue. The order of the fields is D gene, clone size, J gene, V gene, CDR3 length, CDR3 DNA, CDR3 protein. D genes are given only for firm matches. Only part of the rows carry a size: once, few, many, or a class if the clone is expanded.

>-|-|TRBJ2-1|TRBV29-1|13
TGCAGCGTTGGAACAGGGCCCATCAATGAGCAGTTCTTC
CSVGTGPINEQFF
>TRBD2|many|TRBJ2-5|TRBV11-2|14
TGTGCCAGCAGCTTAGGGGGAGGGGAAGAGACCCAGTACTTC
CASSLGGGEETQYF
>TRBD2|-|TRBJ2-1|TRBV5-1|16
TGCGCCAGCAGCTTGTCACCGCGGGAGGGCCGGGATGAGCAGTTCTTC
CASSLSPREGRDEQFF
>TRBD1|-|TRBJ1-5|TRBV2|15
TGTGCCAGCATCTCTCAGGGGGATCCAGGTCAGCCCCAGCATTTT
CASISQGDPGQPQHF
>-|-|TRBJ2-5|TRBV2|13
TGTGCCAGCAGTCGCACAGGGATTGAGACCCAGTACTTC
CASSRTGIETQYF
>-|once|TRBJ2-5|TRBV29-1|11
TGCAGCGTTCCCTGGAGGGAGACCCAGTACTTC
CSVPWRETQYF
>TRBD2|few|TRBJ2-3|TRBV4-2|17
TGTGCCAGCAGCCAAGAAGAGCCAGCGGGGGGTACAGATACGCAGTATTTT
CASSQEEPAGGTDTQYF
>TRBD1|-|TRBJ2-3|TRBV10-3|17
TGTGCCATCAGGCCCCAAACTGAGACAGGGGGGACAGATACGCAGTATTTT
CAIRPQTETGGTDTQYF
>TRBD1|few|TRBJ1-5|TRBV6-2/TRBV6-3|16
TGTGCCAGCAGTTACGGGGGGACAGGGCACAATCAGCCCCAGCATTTT
CASSYGGTGHNQPQHF
>-|few|TRBJ1-4|TRBV21-1|13
TGTGCCATCGACAGGGGTAGTAATGAAAAACTGTTTTTT
CAIDRGSNEKLFF
>-|-|TRBJ2-7|TRBV3-1|14
TGTGCCAGCAGCGGCCGGGGGCCGCAGAATGAGCAGTACTTC
CASSGRGPQNEQYF
>-|-|TRBJ2-1|TRBV14|12
TGTGCCAGCAGCCACGACTACAATGAGCAGTTCTTC
CASSHDYNEQFF
>-|-|TRBJ1-2|TRBV14|14
TGTGCCAGCAGCCAAGAGACAGCCTTCTATGGCTACACCTTC
CASSQETAFYGYTF
>-|-|TRBJ1-6|TRBV12-5|15
TGTGCTAGTGGAACGGGACAAGCCTATAATTCACCCCTCCACTTT
CASGTGQAYNSPLHF
>-|few|TRBJ2-5|TRBV20-1|13
TGCAGTGCTAGATTTATGGTCGGGGAGACCCAGTACTTC
CSARFMVGETQYF
>TRBD1|few|TRBJ1-2|TRBV7-2|16
TGTGCCAGCAGCTTAGCCTATGGACAGGGAATTCCTGGCTACACCTTC
CASSLAYGQGIPGYTF
>-|-|TRBJ1-1|TRBV5-1|15
TGCGCCAGCAGTTACAACTCCGGCCCTAACACTGAAGCTTTCTTT
CASSYNSGPNTEAFF
>TRBD2|few|TRBJ2-3|TRBV2|21
TGTGCCAGCAGTGGGTCCCTGAAACGACTAGCGGGGACCACTAGCACAGATACGCAGTATTTT
CASSGSLKRLAGTTSTDTQYF
>-|-|TRBJ2-1|TRBV4-3|12
TGCGCCAGCAGCCAAGGAACCGGGAAGCAGTTCTTC
CASSQGTGKQFF
>-|-|TRBJ2-3|TRBV7-2|14
TGTGCCAGCAGGGCTAGCGCTAGCACAGATACGCAGTATTTT
CASRASASTDTQYF